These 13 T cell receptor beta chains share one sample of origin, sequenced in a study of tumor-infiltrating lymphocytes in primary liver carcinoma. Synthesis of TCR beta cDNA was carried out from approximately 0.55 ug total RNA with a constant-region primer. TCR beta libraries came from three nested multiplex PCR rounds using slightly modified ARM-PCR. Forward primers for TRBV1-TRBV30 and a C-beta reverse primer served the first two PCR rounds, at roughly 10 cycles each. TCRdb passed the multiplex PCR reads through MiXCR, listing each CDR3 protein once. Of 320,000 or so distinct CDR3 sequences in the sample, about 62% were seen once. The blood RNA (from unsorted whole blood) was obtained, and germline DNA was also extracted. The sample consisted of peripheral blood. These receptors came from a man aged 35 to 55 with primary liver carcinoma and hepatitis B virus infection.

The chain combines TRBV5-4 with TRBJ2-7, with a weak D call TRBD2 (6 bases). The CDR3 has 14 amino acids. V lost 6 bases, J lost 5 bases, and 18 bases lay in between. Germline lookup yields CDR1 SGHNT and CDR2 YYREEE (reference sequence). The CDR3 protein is CASNPNSRRDEQYF. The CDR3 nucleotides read TGTGCCAGCAACCCAAATAGCAGGAGGGACGAGCAGTACTTC.

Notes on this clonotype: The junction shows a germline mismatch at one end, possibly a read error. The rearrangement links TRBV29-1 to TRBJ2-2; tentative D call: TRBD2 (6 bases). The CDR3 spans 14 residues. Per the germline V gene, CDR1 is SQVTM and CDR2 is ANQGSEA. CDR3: CSVEQGKDTRELVF. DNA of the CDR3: TGCAGCGTTGAACAGGGAAAAGACACCCGGGAGCTGGTTTTT.

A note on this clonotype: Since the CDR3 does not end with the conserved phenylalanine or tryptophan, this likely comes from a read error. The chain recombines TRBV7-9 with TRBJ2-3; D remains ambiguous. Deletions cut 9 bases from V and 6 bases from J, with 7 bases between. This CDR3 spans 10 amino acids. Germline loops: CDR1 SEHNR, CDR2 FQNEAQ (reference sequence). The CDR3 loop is CASSGDTQYY. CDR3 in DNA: TGTGCCAGTAGTGGTGATACGCAGTATTAT.

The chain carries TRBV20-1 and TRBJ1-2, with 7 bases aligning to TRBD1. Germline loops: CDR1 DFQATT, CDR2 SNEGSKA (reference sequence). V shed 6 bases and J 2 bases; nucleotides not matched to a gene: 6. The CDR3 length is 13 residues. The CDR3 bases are TGCAGTGCGGGAGGGACAGCCAACTATGGCTACACCTTC. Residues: CSAGGTANYGYTF.

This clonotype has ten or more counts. The CDR3 DNA sequence: TGTGCCAGCAGCTTAGAGAGGAATTCACCCCTCCACTTT. Protein product: CASSLERNSPLHF. V usage is TRBV6-1 and J usage is TRBJ1-6; D not certain. Germline V gene sequence: CDR1 MNHNS, CDR2 SASEGT. Between the trimmed V and J ends, which lost 6 bases and 7 bases, there was a span of 10 bases. This CDR3 spans 13 amino acids.

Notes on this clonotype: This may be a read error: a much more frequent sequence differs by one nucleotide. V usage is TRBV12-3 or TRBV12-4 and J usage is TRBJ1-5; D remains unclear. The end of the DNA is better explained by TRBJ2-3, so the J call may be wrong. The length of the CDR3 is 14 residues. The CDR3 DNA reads TGTGCCAGCAGTTTGGGGTCAGCTTTTTTGCCCCAGTATTTT. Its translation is CASSLGSAFLPQYF.

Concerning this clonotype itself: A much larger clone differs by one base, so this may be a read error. The CDR3 region is CASRRDIYNEQFF. CDR3 coding DNA: TGTGCCTCCCGGCGGGACATTTACAATGAGCAGTTCTTC. This chain links TRBV6-5 with TRBJ2-1; the D gene could be TRBD1 or TRBD2 (6 bases each). Germline V lookup: CDR1 MNHEY, CDR2 SVGAGI. The V end lost 11 bases, the J end lost 4 bases, and 15 bases lay between the germline ends. The CDR3 is 13 amino acids.

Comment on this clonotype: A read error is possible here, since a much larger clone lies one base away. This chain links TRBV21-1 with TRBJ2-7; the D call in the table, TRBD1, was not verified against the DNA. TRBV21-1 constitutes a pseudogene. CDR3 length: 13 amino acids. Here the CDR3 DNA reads TGTGTCAGCAGCAGGGACACGTCCTACGAGCAGTACTTC. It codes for CVSSRDTSYEQYF.

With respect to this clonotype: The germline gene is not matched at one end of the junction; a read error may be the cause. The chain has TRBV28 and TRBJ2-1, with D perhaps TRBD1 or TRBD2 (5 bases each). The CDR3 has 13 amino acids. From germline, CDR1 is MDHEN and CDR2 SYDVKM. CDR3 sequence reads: CTSSLGTSGEQFF. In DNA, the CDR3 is TGTACCAGCAGCCTCGGGACCAGCGGTGAGCAGTTCTTC.

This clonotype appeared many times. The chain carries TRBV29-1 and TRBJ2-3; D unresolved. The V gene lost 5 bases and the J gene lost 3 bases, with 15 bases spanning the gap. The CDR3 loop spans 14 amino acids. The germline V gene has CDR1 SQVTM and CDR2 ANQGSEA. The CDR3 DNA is TGCAGCGTTCCATATAGAGGCATTACAGATACGCAGTATTTT. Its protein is CSVPYRGITDTQYF.

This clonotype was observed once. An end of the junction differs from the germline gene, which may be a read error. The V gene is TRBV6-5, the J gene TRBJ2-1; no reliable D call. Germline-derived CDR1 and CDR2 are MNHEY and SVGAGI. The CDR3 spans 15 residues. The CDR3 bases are TGTGCCAGCAGCCCCACTGGTGGGCTCTACAAAGAGCAGTTCTTC. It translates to CASSPTGGLYKEQFF.

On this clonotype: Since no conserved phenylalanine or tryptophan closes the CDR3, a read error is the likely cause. CDR3 nucleotide sequence: TGTGCCAGCAGTTTAGCGGGCAGGGGACACACCGGGGAGCTGTTTCTT. This encodes CASSLAGRGHTGELFL. This chain connects TRBV12-3 or TRBV12-4 to TRBJ2-2; weak D call: TRBD1 (6 bases). The CDR3 is made up of 16 amino acids. Between the trimmed V and J ends, which lost 0 bases and 3 bases, there was a span of 11 bases.

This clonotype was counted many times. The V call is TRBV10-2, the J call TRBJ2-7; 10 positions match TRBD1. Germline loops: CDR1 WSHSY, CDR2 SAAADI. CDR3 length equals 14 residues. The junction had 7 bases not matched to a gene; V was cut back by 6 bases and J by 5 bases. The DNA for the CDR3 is TGCGCCAGCAGCCGGGACAGGGGTATCGACGAGCAGTACTTC. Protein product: CASSRDRGIDEQYF.